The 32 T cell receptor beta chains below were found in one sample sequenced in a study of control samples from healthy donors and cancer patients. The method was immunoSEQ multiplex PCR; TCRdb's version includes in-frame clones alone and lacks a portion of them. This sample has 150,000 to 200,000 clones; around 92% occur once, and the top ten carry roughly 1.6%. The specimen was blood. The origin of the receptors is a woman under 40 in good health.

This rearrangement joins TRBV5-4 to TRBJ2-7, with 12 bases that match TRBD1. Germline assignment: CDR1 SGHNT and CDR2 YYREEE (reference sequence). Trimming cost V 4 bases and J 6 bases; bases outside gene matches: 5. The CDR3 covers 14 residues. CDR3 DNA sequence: TGTGCCAGCAGCGCCGGGACAGGGGGCGCCGAGCAGTACTTC. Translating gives CASSAGTGGAEQYF.

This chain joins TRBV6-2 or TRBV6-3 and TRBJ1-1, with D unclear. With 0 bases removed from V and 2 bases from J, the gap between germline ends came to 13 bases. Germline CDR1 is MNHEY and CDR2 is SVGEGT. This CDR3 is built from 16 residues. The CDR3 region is CASSYSIRRLNTEAFF. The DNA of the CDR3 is TGTGCCAGCAGTTACTCGATAAGAAGGCTAAACACTGAAGCTTTCTTT.

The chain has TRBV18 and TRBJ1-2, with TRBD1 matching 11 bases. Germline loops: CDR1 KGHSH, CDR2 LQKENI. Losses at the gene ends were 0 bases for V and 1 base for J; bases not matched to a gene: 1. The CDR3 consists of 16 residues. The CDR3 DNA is TGTGCCAGCTCACCACCGGGACAGGGGGATAACTATGGCTACACCTTC. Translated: CASSPPGQGDNYGYTF.

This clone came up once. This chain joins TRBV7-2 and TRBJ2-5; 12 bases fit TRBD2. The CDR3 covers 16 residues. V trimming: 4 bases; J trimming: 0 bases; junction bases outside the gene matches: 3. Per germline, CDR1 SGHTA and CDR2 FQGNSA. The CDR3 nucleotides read TGTGCCAGCAGCTCCGGACTAGCGGGGTACCAAGAGACCCAGTACTTC. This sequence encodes CASSSGLAGYQETQYF. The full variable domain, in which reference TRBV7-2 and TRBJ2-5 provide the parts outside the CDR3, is GAGVSQSPSNKVTEKGKDVELRCDPISGHTALYWYRQSLGQGLEFLIYFQGNSAPDKSGLPSDRFSAERTGGSVSTLTIQRTQQEDSAVYLCASSSGLAGYQETQYFGPGTRLLVL.

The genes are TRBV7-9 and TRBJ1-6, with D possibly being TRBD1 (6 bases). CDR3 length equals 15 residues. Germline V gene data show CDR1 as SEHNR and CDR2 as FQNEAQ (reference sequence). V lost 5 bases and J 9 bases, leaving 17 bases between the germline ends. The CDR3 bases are TGTGCCAGCAGCCCAGGAACAGGGAGGGGTTCACCCCTCCACTTT. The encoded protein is CASSPGTGRGSPLHF.

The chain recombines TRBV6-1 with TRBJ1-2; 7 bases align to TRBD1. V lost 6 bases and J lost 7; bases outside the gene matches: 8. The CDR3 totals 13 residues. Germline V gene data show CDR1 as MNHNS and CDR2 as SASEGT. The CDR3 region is CASSPTGRSGYTF. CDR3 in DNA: TGTGCCAGCAGCCCGACAGGGAGGTCTGGCTACACCTTC.

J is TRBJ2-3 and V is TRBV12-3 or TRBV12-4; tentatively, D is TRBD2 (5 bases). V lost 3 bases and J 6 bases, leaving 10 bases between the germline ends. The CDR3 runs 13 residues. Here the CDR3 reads CASSFRGWDTQYF. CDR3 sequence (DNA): TGTGCCAGCAGTTTCCGGGGATGGGATACGCAGTATTTT.

The CDR3 DNA reads TGTGCCAGCAGCCAAGGGACCGAACTGGAGCAGTACTTC. This encodes CASSQGTELEQYF. The chain combines TRBV4-2 with TRBJ2-7; D remains unclear. V lost 1 base and J lost 7, with 11 bases in between. This CDR3 contains 13 residues. Germline V gives CDR1 LGHNA, CDR2 YNFKEQ.

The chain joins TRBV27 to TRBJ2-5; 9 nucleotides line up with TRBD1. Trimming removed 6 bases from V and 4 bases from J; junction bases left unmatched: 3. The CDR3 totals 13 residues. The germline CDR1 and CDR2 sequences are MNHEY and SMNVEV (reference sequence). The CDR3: CASRGQGGETQYF. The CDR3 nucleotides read TGTGCCAGCAGGGGACAGGGTGGAGAGACCCAGTACTTC.

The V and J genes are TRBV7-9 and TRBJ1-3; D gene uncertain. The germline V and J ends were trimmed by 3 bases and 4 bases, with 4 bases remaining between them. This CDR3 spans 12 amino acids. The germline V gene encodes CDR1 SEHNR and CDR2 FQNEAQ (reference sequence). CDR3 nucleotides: TGTGCCAGCAGCTTGAGGGGAAACACCATATATTTT. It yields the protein CASSLRGNTIYF.

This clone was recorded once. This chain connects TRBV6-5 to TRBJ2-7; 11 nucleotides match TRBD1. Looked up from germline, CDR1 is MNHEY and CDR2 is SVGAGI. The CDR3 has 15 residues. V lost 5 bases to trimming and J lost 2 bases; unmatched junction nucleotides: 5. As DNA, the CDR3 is TGTGCCAGCAGTCCGGGGACAGGGGGGGCCTACGAGCAGTACTTC. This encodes CASSPGTGGAYEQYF.

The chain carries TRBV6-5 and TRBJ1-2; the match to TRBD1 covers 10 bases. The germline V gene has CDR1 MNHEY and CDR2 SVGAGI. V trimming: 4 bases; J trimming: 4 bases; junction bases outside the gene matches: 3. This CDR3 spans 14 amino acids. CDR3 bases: TGTGCCAGCAGTTTGACAGGGGGCAGCTATGGCTACACCTTC. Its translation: CASSLTGGSYGYTF.

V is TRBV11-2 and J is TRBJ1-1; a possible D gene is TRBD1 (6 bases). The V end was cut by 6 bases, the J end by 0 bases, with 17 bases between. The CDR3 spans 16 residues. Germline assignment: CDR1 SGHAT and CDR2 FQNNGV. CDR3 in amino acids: CASRSARAGVNTEAFF. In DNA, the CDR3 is TGTGCCAGCAGATCCGCCCGGGCAGGGGTGAACACTGAAGCTTTCTTT.

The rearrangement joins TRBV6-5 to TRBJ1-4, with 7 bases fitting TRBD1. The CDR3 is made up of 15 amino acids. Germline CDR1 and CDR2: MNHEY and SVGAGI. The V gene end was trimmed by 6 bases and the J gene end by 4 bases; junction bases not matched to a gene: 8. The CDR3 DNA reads TGTGCCAGCAGAACTAAGGGGGCGGTTAATGAAAAACTGTTTTTT. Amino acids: CASRTKGAVNEKLFF.

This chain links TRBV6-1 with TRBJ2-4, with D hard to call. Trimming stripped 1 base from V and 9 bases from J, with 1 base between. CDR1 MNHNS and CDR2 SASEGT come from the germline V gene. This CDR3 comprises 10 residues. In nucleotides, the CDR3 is TGTGCCAGCAGTGAAGGCATTCAGTACTTC. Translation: CASSEGIQYF.

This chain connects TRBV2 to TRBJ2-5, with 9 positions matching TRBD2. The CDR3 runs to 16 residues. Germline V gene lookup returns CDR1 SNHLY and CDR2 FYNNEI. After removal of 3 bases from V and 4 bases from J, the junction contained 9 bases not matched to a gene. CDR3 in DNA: TGTGCCAGCAGTGATGCGATAGCGGGAGACTTAGAGACCCAGTACTTC. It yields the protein CASSDAIAGDLETQYF.

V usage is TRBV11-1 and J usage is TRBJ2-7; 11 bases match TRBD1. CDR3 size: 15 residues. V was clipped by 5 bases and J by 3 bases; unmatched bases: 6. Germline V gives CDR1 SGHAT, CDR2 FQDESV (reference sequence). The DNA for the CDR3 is TGTGCCAGCAGCCAACCCGGGACAGGGGGCTACGAGCAGTACTTC. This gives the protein CASSQPGTGGYEQYF. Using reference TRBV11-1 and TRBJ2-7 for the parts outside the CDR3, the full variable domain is EAEVAQSPRYKITEKSQAVAFWCDPISGHATLYWYRQILGQGPELLVQFQDESVVDDSQLPKDRFSAERLKGVDSTLKIQPAELGDSAMYLCASSQPGTGGYEQYFGPGTRLTVT.

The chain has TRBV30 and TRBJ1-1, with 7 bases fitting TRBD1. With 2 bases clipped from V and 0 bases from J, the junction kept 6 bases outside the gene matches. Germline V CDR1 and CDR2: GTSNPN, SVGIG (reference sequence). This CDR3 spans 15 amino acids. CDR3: CAWSPLTGVNTEAFF. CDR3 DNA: TGTGCCTGGAGTCCCCTCACAGGGGTGAACACTGAAGCTTTCTTT.

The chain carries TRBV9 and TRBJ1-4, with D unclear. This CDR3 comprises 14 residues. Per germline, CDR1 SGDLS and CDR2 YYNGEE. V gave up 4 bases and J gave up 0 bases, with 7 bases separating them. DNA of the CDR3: TGTGCCAGCAGCTACCGGGCAACTAATGAAAAACTGTTTTTT. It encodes CASSYRATNEKLFF.

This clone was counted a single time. The DNA of the CDR3 is TGTGCCAGCAGTTACTCTTCGGAGACAGATACGCAGTATTTT. It encodes CASSYSSETDTQYF. J is TRBJ2-3 and V is TRBV6-2 or TRBV6-3; unclear D gene. Germline CDR1 MNHEY, CDR2 SVGEGT. The CDR3 consists of 14 residues. V was cut by 0 bases and J by 3 bases, with 7 bases left in between.

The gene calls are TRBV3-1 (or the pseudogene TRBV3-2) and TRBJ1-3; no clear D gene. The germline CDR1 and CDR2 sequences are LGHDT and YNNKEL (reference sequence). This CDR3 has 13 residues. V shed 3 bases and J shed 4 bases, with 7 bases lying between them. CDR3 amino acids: CASSQSAGNTIYF. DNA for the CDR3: TGTGCCAGCAGCCAGTCAGCAGGAAACACCATATATTTT.

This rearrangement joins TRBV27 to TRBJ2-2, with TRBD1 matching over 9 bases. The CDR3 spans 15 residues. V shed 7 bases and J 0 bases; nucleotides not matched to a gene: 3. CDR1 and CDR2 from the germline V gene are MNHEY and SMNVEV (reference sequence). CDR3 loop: CASTRTGANTGELFF. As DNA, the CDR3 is TGTGCCAGCACCCGGACAGGGGCGAACACCGGGGAGCTGTTTTTT.

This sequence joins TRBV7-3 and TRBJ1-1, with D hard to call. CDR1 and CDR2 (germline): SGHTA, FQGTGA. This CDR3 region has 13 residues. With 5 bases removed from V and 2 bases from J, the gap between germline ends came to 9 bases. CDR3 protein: CASSVGSNTEAFF. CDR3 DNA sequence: TGTGCCAGCAGCGTAGGGTCCAACACTGAAGCTTTCTTT.

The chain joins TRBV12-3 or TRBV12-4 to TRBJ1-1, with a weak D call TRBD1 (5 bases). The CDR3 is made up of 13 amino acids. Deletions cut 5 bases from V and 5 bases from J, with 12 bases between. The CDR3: CASSIRGSTEAFF. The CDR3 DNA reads TGTGCCAGCAGTATTAGGGGAAGTACTGAAGCTTTCTTT.

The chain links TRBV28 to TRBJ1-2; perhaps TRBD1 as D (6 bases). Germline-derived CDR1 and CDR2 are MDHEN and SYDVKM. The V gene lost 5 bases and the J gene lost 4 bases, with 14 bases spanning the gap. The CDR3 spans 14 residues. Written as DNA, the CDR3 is TGTGCCAGCAGTCTGGGGACACCCGTCTATGGCTACACCTTC. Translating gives CASSLGTPVYGYTF.

CDR3 sequence: CATSGGYSPLHF. The DNA for the CDR3 is TGTGCCACCAGTGGGGGTTATTCACCCCTCCACTTT. The chain uses TRBV24-1 and TRBJ1-6, with no clear D. Trimming took off 5 bases at V and 8 bases at J, with 6 bases between the two ends. The CDR3 has 12 residues. Germline V gene sequence: CDR1 KGHDR, CDR2 SFDVKD.

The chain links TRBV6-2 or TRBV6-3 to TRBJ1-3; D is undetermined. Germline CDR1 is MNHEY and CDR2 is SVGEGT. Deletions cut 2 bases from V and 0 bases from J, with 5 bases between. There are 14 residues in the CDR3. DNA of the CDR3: TGTGCCAGCAGTTACCGGGACTCTGGAAACACCATATATTTT. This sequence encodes CASSYRDSGNTIYF.

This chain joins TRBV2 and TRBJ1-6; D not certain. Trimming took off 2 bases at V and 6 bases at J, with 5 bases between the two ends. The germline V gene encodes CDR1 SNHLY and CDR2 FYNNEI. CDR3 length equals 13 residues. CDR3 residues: CASSERLNSPLHF. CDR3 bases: TGTGCCAGCAGTGAACGGCTTAATTCACCCCTCCACTTT.

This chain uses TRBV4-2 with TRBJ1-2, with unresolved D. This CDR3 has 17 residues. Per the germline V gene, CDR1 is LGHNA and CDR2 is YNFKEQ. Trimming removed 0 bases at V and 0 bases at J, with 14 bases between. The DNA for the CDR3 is TGTGCCAGCAGCCAAGAGCTGAGAGGTAGAGCTAACTATGGCTACACCTTC. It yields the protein CASSQELRGRANYGYTF.

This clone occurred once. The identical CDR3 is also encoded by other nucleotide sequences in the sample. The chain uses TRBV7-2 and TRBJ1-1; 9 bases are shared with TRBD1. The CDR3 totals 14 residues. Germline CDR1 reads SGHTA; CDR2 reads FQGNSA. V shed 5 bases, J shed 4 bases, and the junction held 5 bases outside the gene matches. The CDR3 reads CASSPDRGSTEAFF. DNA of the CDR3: TGTGCCAGCAGCCCCGACAGGGGGAGCACTGAAGCTTTCTTT.

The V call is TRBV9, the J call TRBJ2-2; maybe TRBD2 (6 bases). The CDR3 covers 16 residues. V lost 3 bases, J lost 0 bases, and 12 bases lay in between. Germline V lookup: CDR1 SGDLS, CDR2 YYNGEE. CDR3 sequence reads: CASSARLGSNTGELFF. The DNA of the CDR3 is TGTGCCAGCAGCGCCCGACTAGGTTCGAACACCGGGGAGCTGTTTTTT.

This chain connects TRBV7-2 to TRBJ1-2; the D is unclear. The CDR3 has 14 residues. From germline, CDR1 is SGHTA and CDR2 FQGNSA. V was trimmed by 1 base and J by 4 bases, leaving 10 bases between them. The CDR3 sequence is CASSLVRTAYGYTF. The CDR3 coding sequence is TGTGCCAGCAGCTTAGTAAGGACTGCCTATGGCTACACCTTC.